This note documents a single TCR beta chain sequence. This sample is drawn from a study of blood T cell repertoires in COVID-19. Study as a whole: From T cells, B-cell-depleted T cells, or PBMCs came the material, which was cDNA or gDNA.

Assay: immunoSEQ multiplex PCR; the TCRdb copy retains only in-frame clones and omits some. This table holds 370,000 or so clones, around 84% found once. CDR3 length equals 15 residues. V was clipped by 1 base and J by 1 base, with 10 bases between them. Germline CDR1 SGHDN, CDR2 FVKESK. The clonotype comes from a human donor with acute or convalescent COVID-19. The donor label of this sample is uncertain. The sample taken for sequencing was peripheral blood. V and J are TRBV14 and TRBJ1-1; no firm D call. CDR3 nucleotides: TGTGCCAGCAGCCAAGTACAAACACCGAACACTGAAGCTTTCTTT. It yields the protein CASSQVQTPNTEAFF.